This TCR beta chain was identified during a study of PD-L1 blockade in urothelial cancer. Study at large: Typically, measured as a median, blood samples had 141,255 T cells.

This table comes from immunoSEQ multiplex PCR, and its TCRdb copy is limited to in-frame clones, with some not included. The data show roughly 120,000 clones, roughly 80% seen once. CDR1 is LNHNV and CDR2 is YYDKDF in the germline V gene (reference sequence). The CDR3 has 16 amino acids. V lost 4 bases and J lost 6; bases outside the gene matches: 11. Time point indicated: pretreatment peripheral blood. The receptor's source is a man in his forties or fifties with urothelial cancer. The sample was PBMCs, taken around atezolizumab (anti-PD-L1) treatment. The rearrangement uses TRBV15 and TRBJ1-1, with TRBD1 matching 10 bases. As DNA, the CDR3 is TGTGCCACCAGCAATTATAGACAGGGGGCTGTCGCTGAAGCTTTCTTT. It translates to CATSNYRQGAVAEAFF. The full variable domain, rest sourced from reference TRBV15 and TRBJ1-1, is DAMVIQNPRYQVTQFGKPVTLSCSQTLNHNVMYWYQQKSSQAPKLLFHYYDKDFNNEADTPDNFQSRRPNTSFCFLDIRSPGLGDTAMYLCATSNYRQGAVAEAFFGQGTRLTVV.